The T cell receptor beta chain described here comes from a study of T cells in Graves' hyperthyroidism and ophthalmopathy. The CDR3 regions of TCR beta were amplified from RNA transcripts. The primer set for the first-round RT-PCR of the TCR CDR3 was HTBI. TCRdb analysed the multiplex PCR reads with MiXCR anew, one entry per CDR3 protein. The sample includes about 300,000 distinct CDR3 sequences, roughly 17% of them seen just once. The table lists this clonotype with a few counts. The germline V and J ends were trimmed by 3 bases and 6 bases, with 6 bases remaining between them. Germline CDR1 is MNHEY and CDR2 is SMNVEV (reference sequence). The CDR3 loop spans 11 amino acids.

Sequencing input: blood. The sequence derives from a man aged 25 to 40 with Graves' hyperthyroidism. V and J are TRBV27 and TRBJ2-7; no clear D. The CDR3 sequence: CASSFRSEQYF. CDR3 nucleotide sequence: TGTGCCAGCAGTTTTAGATCCGAGCAGTACTTC.